The clone carrying this T cell receptor beta chain was picked up one time. Antigen unknown. PCR primers comprised 60 Vbeta and 13 Jbeta primers. Only in-frame clones appear in the TCRdb table, and some are missing; sequencing was by immunoSEQ multiplex PCR. The repertoire holds 150,000 or so clones, around 81% seen once, with approximately 2.5% in the top ten. The data were obtained in a study of cytomegalovirus exposure and HLA in healthy donors. Study-level findings and limits: The listing of 160 or so TCR beta chains classed them as cytomegalovirus-associated. Testing in vitro showed a few CMV-associated chains specific for CMV antigens.

The CDR3 has 16 residues. Trimming removed 11 bases at V and 0 bases at J, with 19 bases between. Germline assignment: CDR1 SGHAT and CDR2 FQNNGV. The genes are TRBV11-2 and TRBJ2-2; perhaps TRBD2 as D (5 bases). The receptor was derived from a man between 45 and 60 years old in good health and CMV-seronegative. Sequencing was carried out using PBMCs. The CDR3 DNA reads as TGTGCCTCACACCTCAGCGGCAGTTCGAACACCGGGGAGCTGTTTTTT. It yields the protein CASHLSGSSNTGELFF.